The entry below gives a single T cell receptor (beta chain) sequence along with its context. Its matching antigen is unknown. Per the germline V gene, CDR1 is LGHDT and CDR2 is YNNKEL (reference sequence). This CDR3 has 16 amino acids. V was pared by 6 bases and J by 6 bases, with 10 bases of the junction left unmatched. This sample stems from a study of identical twins. Findings and limits, study-wide: Partly confounded zero-insertion analyses could result from invariant MAIT and iNKT cells.

TCRdb independently ran MiXCR on the 5' RACE reads; one entry per CDR3 protein. Among about 720,000 distinct CDR3 sequences listed, 8.6% were seen once. The same data also went into a second study, on yellow fever vaccine responses in identical twins.

This TCR came from a woman under 30 in good health. The chain joins TRBV3-1 to TRBJ2-1, with 11 nucleotides matching TRBD2. Source material: PBMCs. The CDR3 loop reads CASRPAPSGGTNEQFF. In DNA form, the CDR3 reads TGTGCCAGCAGGCCGGCCCCTAGCGGGGGGACCAATGAGCAGTTCTTC.